This TCR beta chain comes out of a study of radiotherapy plus CTLA-4 blockade in lung cancer listed by TCRdb under 2018. In the study overall: Objective responses occurred in roughly a sixth of enrolled patients, and over 30% achieved disease control. Overall study outcomes, separate from this receptor: Increased serum interferon-beta after radiation, together with early dynamic changes in blood T cell clones, were reported to be the strongest predictors of response. TCR clones derived from tumors expanded in peripheral blood after treatment with radiotherapy and ipilimumab.

The study tested focal radiation therapy combined with CTLA-4 blockade (ipilimumab) in patients with chemo-refractory metastatic non-small-cell lung cancer. The library was generated by the immunoSEQ multiplex PCR assay. TCRdb stores this immuneACCESS table with in-frame sequences only. Part of the clones is absent; in the studies checked, under half of the shortfall reflects unresolved V genes, and no reason is known for the rest. This sample gives 23,000 or so clones in total; over 55% of them show up just once. Roughly 3% of the sample is in the top ten clones. Only a few counts were recorded for this clone. The antigen it binds to is not known. Base qualities are not provided; no much larger clone lies one nucleotide away. The CDR3 measures 14 amino acids from cysteine to phenylalanine. Only the CDR3 region is kept as DNA, spanning 42 bases read in frame from base 1. Per the germline V gene (reference sequence), MNHEY is the CDR1 and SMNVEV is the CDR2. V has 5 bases trimmed and J has 7 bases trimmed; junction bases matching no gene number 6.

This TCR derives from a human donor with non-small cell lung cancer whose response to radiotherapy plus ipilimumab could not be evaluated. The material sequenced was peripheral blood, taken from a patient treated with radiotherapy plus ipilimumab. Here the chain combines TRBV27 and TRBJ1-4, and 8 bases in between align with TRBD1. The CDR3 region: CASSPDRVGEKLFF. The nucleotide sequence is TGTGCCAGCAGTCCGGACAGGGTGGGTGAAAAACTGTTTTTT.